Listed here are 22 T cell receptor beta chains from one sample, sequenced in a study of T cell clonotyping in hematopoietic cell transplantation. Measured with immunoSEQ multiplex PCR; TCRdb has only the in-frame clones, and not every one. The data hold over 10,000 clones, with over 85% observed a single time. Sequencing used PBMCs, obtained 100 days after allogeneic stem cell transplant. The receptors were gathered from a female patient aged 50-60 years who had an allogeneic stem cell transplant from an unrelated donor, so the T cells may come from the graft donor. Some clones in this sample may be carry-over from other donors' samples.

This rearrangement joins TRBV7-3 to TRBJ2-3, with D hard to call. Trimming stripped 1 base from V and 1 base from J, with 6 bases between. Per the germline V gene, CDR1 is SGHTA and CDR2 is FQGTGA. This CDR3 is built from 14 residues. CDR3 in DNA: TGTGCCAGCAGCTTAAGCGCGGGCACAGATACGCAGTATTTT. Translating it yields CASSLSAGTDTQYF.

This clone was seen only once. This chain joins TRBV2 and TRBJ1-3; D is perhaps TRBD1 (5 bases). CDR3 length equals 13 residues. Germline values: CDR1 SNHLY, CDR2 FYNNEI. Trimming pared 7 bases from V and 4 bases from J, leaving 11 bases between. CDR3 DNA: TGTGCCAGCACGGGGGAAGTCGGAAACACCATATATTTT. Its protein product is CASTGEVGNTIYF.

This chain links TRBV19 with TRBJ2-1, with D uncertain. The germline V gene encodes CDR1 LNHDA and CDR2 SQIVND (reference sequence). The CDR3 length is 13 residues. The V gene lost 4 bases and the J gene lost 6 bases, with 10 bases spanning the gap. In nucleotides, the CDR3 is TGTGCCAGTAGTACCCATTTGGGCAATGAGCAGTTCTTC. This sequence encodes CASSTHLGNEQFF.

The rearrangement joins TRBV4-1 to TRBJ2-5, with D possibly matching TRBD2 (5 bases). CDR3 size: 14 residues. Germline loops: CDR1 MGHRA, CDR2 YSYEKL. Trimming removed 5 bases at V and 5 bases at J, with 15 bases between. For the CDR3, the DNA is TGCGCCAGCAGCAGAGACGGGAACGGGGAGACCCAGTACTTC. It encodes CASSRDGNGETQYF.

This clone was recorded only once. The chain has TRBV29-1 and TRBJ1-1, with D unclear. Germline V gene sequence: CDR1 SQVTM, CDR2 ANQGSEA. The CDR3 has 12 residues. V lost 7 bases, J lost 7 bases, and 16 bases lay in between. CDR3 region: CSASLGLGEAFF. In nucleotides, the CDR3 is TGCAGCGCCTCCCTGGGTTTGGGTGAAGCTTTCTTT. Variable domain in full (rest from reference TRBV29-1 and TRBJ1-1): SAVISQKPSRDICQRGTSLTIQCQVDSQVTMMFWYRQQPGQSLTLIATANQGSEATYESGFVIDKFPISRPNLTFSTLTVSNMSPEDSSIYLCSASLGLGEAFFGQGTRLTVV.

This chain connects TRBV11-2 to TRBJ1-1; no clear D. Germline values: CDR1 SGHAT, CDR2 FQNNGV. Trimming took off 1 base at V and 5 bases at J, with 8 bases between the two ends. The CDR3 has 13 residues. The CDR3 reads CASSLGAGTEAFF. For the CDR3, the DNA is TGTGCCAGCAGCTTAGGCGCGGGGACTGAAGCTTTCTTT.

This chain links TRBV18 with TRBJ1-2; TRBD1 might be the D (6 bases). V was pared by 1 base and J by 4 bases, with 19 bases between. The CDR3 is 17 residues long. CDR1 and CDR2 (germline): KGHSH, LQKENI. DNA of the CDR3: TGTGCCAGCTCACCACGGAGTGAAAGGGGGTATTCCTATGGCTACACCTTC. Protein: CASSPRSERGYSYGYTF. Full variable domain (remainder filled in from reference TRBV18 and TRBJ1-2): NAGVMQNPRHLVRRRGQEARLRCSPMKGHSHVYWYRQLPEEGLKFMVYLQKENIIDESGMPKERFSAEFPKEGPSILRIQQVVRGDSAAYFCASSPRSERGYSYGYTFGSGTRLTVV.

This chain connects TRBV5-1 to TRBJ1-1; D not certain. Germline CDR1 is SGHRS and CDR2 is YFSETQ. V was clipped by 4 bases and J by 0 bases, with 19 bases between them. The CDR3 is made up of 17 amino acids. CDR3 sequence (DNA): TGCGCCAGCAGCCCTCGAATGAGGCAGGAACTGAACACTGAAGCTTTCTTT. Translated: CASSPRMRQELNTEAFF.

This chain joins TRBV5-1 and TRBJ2-7; D is possibly TRBD1 (8 bases). The CDR3 covers 18 residues. Trimming left V 4 bases short and J 4 bases short, with 27 bases between. Looked up from germline, CDR1 is SGHRS and CDR2 is YFSETQ. This CDR3 reads CASSPWTGPGGGRYEQYF. In nucleotides, the CDR3 is TGCGCCAGCAGCCCCTGGACAGGGCCGGGGGGAGGTCGTTACGAGCAGTACTTC.

This sequence joins TRBV27 and TRBJ2-7, with 7 bases aligning to TRBD1. J gave up 6 bases and V 5 bases, and 10 bases lay outside the gene matches. Germline V gives CDR1 MNHEY, CDR2 SMNVEV (reference sequence). The CDR3 has 14 amino acids. The CDR3 region is CASSPQLQGSEQYF. CDR3 nucleotides: TGTGCCAGCAGTCCCCAACTACAGGGGAGCGAGCAGTACTTC.

The chain uses TRBV18 and TRBJ2-5; no firm D call. The CDR3 extends over 12 amino acids. CDR1 is KGHSH, CDR2 LQKENI, per germline. The V end lost 2 bases, the J end lost 2 bases, and 3 bases lay between the germline ends. CDR3 DNA sequence: TGTGCCAGCTCACCAGGACAAGAGACCCAGTACTTC. Translation: CASSPGQETQYF.

This chain links TRBV6-1 with TRBJ1-2; unclear D gene. This CDR3 contains 13 residues. V dropped 7 bases and J dropped 3 bases, with 12 bases sitting between them. Germline V gene lookup returns CDR1 MNHNS and CDR2 SASEGT. The CDR3 nucleotides read TGTGCCAGCATCGGAGGTTATTACTATGGCTACACCTTC. Its translation: CASIGGYYYGYTF.

The V and J genes are TRBV14 and TRBJ1-1, with D possibly TRBD1 on 5 matching bases. Germline CDR1 is SGHDN and CDR2 is FVKESK. V dropped 1 base and J dropped 1 base, with 19 bases sitting between them. This CDR3 contains 18 residues. CDR3 amino acids: CASSQVGAGGRKNTEAFF. DNA for the CDR3: TGTGCCAGCAGCCAAGTAGGTGCCGGGGGAAGAAAGAACACTGAAGCTTTCTTT.

The CDR3 DNA reads TGTGCCAGCAGCTCGGAATTCAGGGCTTACGAGCAGTACTTC. Amino acid sequence: CASSSEFRAYEQYF. The V call is TRBV5-6, the J call TRBJ2-5, with D possibly TRBD1 on 5 matching bases. The J call may not be correct, given that the DNA end is closer to TRBJ2-7. CDR1 and CDR2 (germline): SGHDT, YYEEEE. CDR3 length: 14 residues.

J is TRBJ2-1 and V is TRBV7-2, with D perhaps matching TRBD2 (5 bases). Germline V gene data show CDR1 as SGHTA and CDR2 as FQGNSA. The CDR3 has 15 residues. Between the trimmed V and J ends, which lost 2 bases and 6 bases, there was a span of 14 bases. The CDR3 here is CASSLIGLAGNEQFF. In DNA, the CDR3 is TGTGCCAGCAGCTTAATAGGGCTAGCCGGCAATGAGCAGTTCTTC.

V gene TRBV11-2 combines with J gene TRBJ2-6; maybe TRBD1 (6 bases). CDR3 length: 15 residues. Germline V gene data show CDR1 as SGHAT and CDR2 as FQNNGV. V was trimmed by 3 bases and J by 2 bases, leaving 8 bases between them. CDR3 DNA sequence: TGTGCCAGCAGCTTCCAGGGGACTGGGGCCAACGTCCTGACTTTC. Amino acids: CASSFQGTGANVLTF.

The V and J genes are TRBV11-2 and TRBJ2-5; D is unresolved. Germline CDR1 is SGHAT and CDR2 is FQNNGV. The CDR3 totals 12 residues. V lost 3 bases and J lost 7, with 9 bases in between. The CDR3 here is CASSFALGTQYF. In nucleotides, the CDR3 is TGTGCCAGCAGCTTCGCGTTGGGGACCCAGTACTTC.

This chain uses TRBV5-1 with TRBJ2-7; 8 nucleotides match TRBD2. The V segment lost 6 bases and the J segment 2 bases; nucleotides outside the gene matches: 10. Germline values: CDR1 SGHRS, CDR2 YFSETQ. CDR3 length: 15 amino acids. The CDR3 loop is CASTRGGSSTYEQYF. Here the CDR3 DNA reads TGCGCCAGCACCCGGGGGGGGAGTTCGACCTACGAGCAGTACTTC.

In the case of this clone: At one end the junction does not follow the germline gene, possibly because of a read error. The CDR3 loop is CASSPLMYQETQYF. The CDR3 DNA reads TGTGCTAGCAGCCCCCTCATGTACCAAGAGACCCAGTACTTC. The rearrangement links TRBV7-7 to TRBJ2-5; unclear D gene. The CDR3 has 14 amino acids. Germline CDR1 SSHAT, CDR2 FNYEAQ (reference sequence). Drawing the rest from reference TRBV7-7 and TRBJ2-5, the complete variable domain is GAGVSQSPRYKVTKRGQDVTLRCDPISSHATLYWYQQALGQGPEFLTYFNYEAQPDKSGLPSDRFSAERPEGSISTLTIQRTEQRDSAMYRCASSPLMYQETQYFGPGTRLLVL.

This chain uses TRBV7-2 with TRBJ2-7; TRBD1 is a possible D gene (5 bases). Trimming cost V 1 base and J 2 bases, with 15 bases left between them. Germline CDR1 is SGHTA and CDR2 is FQGNSA. The CDR3 spans 16 residues. The CDR3 coding sequence is TGTGCCAGCAGCTTAGTCCAACAGGTCGCCGCCTACGAGCAGTACTTC. Translating it yields CASSLVQQVAAYEQYF.

The V gene is TRBV29-1, the J gene TRBJ2-5; the match to TRBD1 covers 10 bases. CDR1 SQVTM and CDR2 ANQGSEA come from the germline V gene. This CDR3 has 15 residues. The V gene end was trimmed by 2 bases and the J gene end by 5 bases; junction bases not matched to a gene: 8. The CDR3 bases are TGCAGCGTTGAATGGGACAGGGGTCCATGGGAGACCCAGTACTTC. Its translation: CSVEWDRGPWETQYF.

The rearrangement links TRBV7-3 to TRBJ1-1; D is undetermined. The CDR3 length is 13 residues. The ends were cut back, 2 bases at V and 0 bases at J, with 4 bases in the middle. Germline values: CDR1 SGHTA, CDR2 FQGTGA. The CDR3 nucleotides are TGTGCCAGCAGCTTAGAATTGAACACTGAAGCTTTCTTT. Translation: CASSLELNTEAFF.